This entry is about one TCR beta chain. The clone's antigen remains unknown. Base qualities are missing; no much larger clone stands one base away. The data were obtained in a study of technical replicates of blood from several donors (dated by TCRdb to 2016 to 2017). Libraries were prepared through the immunoSEQ multiplex PCR assay. The immuneACCESS repertoire file appears here via TCRdb, limited to in-frame rearrangements. These files lack a portion of the clones; in checked studies, under half of the deficit traces to unresolved V genes, and the cause of the others is not known. The sample table contains approximately 73,000 clones; only one count was recorded for 95% of them. The biggest ten clones account for roughly 0.26% of the sample. At the junction V is shortened by 0 bases and J by 10 bases, with 10 bases in between. Including the terminal cysteine and phenylalanine, the CDR3 comprises 13 residues. The DNA shown is the 39-base CDR3, in frame from base 1. Taken from the germline V gene, the CDR1 and CDR2 loops are SGHDN and FVKESK.

The specimen was T cells isolated from PBMCs. The chain is encoded by TRBV14 joined to TRBJ2-1; no D segment can be confidently identified. The sequence was collected from a human donor in good health. The CDR3 amino acid sequence is: CASSQDPRVEQFF. The DNA is as follows: TGTGCCAGCAGCCAAGATCCCCGAGTCGAGCAGTTCTTC. Where the CDR3 stops, the reference TRBV14 and TRBJ2-1 genes take over; the full variable domain is EAGVTQFPSHSVIEKGQTVTLRCDPISGHDNLYWYRRVMGKEIKFLLHFVKESKQDESGMPNNRFLAERTGGTYSTLKVQPAELEDSGVYFCASSQDPRVEQFFGPGTRLTVL.